This TCR beta chain was found in a study of blood T cell repertoires in COVID-19. Overall study: Whether acute or convalescent, the COVID-19 samples came from the United States, Italy and Spain. From T cells, B-cell-depleted T cells, or PBMCs came the material, which was cDNA or gDNA.

Original processing methods: Cell counts per sample came from amplifying reference gene primers. Sequenced by immunoSEQ multiplex PCR; TCRdb stores in-frame clones only, minus some. V and J calls and clone size are copied from that table; D and trimming were computed from the DNA. The sample shows about 290,000 clones, about nine tenths of them seen only once. The CDR3 is made up of 13 amino acids. Germline V gene lookup returns CDR1 SGHNT and CDR2 YYREEE (reference sequence). The ends were cut back, 3 bases at V and 4 bases at J, with 11 bases in the middle. This sequence joins TRBV5-4 and TRBJ2-7, with unresolved D. The TCR was taken from a young woman with COVID-19, enrolled during active disease. Sample: peripheral blood. The CDR3 region has the DNA TGTGCCAGCAGCTCACCCGACTCATACGAGCAGTACTTC. Its protein product is CASSSPDSYEQYF.